This TCR beta chain was recovered during a study of blood T cell repertoires in COVID-19. Study-level background: Sites in the United States, Italy and Spain provided acute and convalescent COVID-19 samples. PBMCs, B-cell-depleted T cells, or T cells provided the cDNA or gDNA that made up the material.

The CDR3 has 13 residues. CDR1 and CDR2 from the germline V gene are ENHRY and SYGVKD. The V gene end was trimmed by 4 bases and the J gene end by 7 bases; junction bases not matched to a gene: 5. Participant-given clinical history determined each cohort assignment. In the original processing: Researchers report that nucleated cell counts were estimated from reference gene primer amplification. Using immunoSEQ multiplex PCR, the repertoire was profiled, and TCRdb retains in-frame clones only, with some absent. V and J calls and clone size are copied from that table; D and trimming were computed from the DNA. Found here are approximately 260,000 clones, just over 90% of them singletons; the top ten hold 1.5% to 2%.

The sequenced material came from PBMCs or T cells enriched from blood (not recorded which). The chain employs TRBV10-3 and TRBJ2-7, with TRBD2 matching 9 bases. The clonotype originates from a woman in her late teens or twenties who had recovered from COVID-19. CDR3 DNA sequence: TGTGCCATCAGTGGGGGACTAGCTGGGGAGCAGTACTTC. It translates to CAISGGLAGEQYF.